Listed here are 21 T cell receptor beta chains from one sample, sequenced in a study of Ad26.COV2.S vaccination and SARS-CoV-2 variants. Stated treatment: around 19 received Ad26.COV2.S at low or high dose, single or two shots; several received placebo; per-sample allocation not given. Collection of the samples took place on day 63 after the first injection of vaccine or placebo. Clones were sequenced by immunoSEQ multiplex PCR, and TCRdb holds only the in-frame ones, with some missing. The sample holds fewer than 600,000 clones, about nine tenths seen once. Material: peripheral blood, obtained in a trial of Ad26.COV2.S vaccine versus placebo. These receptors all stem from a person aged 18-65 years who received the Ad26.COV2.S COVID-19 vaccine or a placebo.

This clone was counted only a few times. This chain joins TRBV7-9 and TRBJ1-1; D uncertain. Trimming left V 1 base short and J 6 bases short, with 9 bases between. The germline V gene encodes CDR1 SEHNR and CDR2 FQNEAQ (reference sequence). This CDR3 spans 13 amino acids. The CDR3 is CASSLGGFAEAFF. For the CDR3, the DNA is TGTGCCAGCAGCTTAGGAGGGTTCGCTGAAGCTTTCTTT. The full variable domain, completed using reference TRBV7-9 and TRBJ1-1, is DTGVSQNPRHKITKRGQNVTFRCDPISEHNRLYWYRQTLGQGPEFLTYFQNEAQLEKSRLLSDRFSAERPKGSFSTLEIQRTEQGDSAMYLCASSLGGFAEAFFGQGTRLTVV.

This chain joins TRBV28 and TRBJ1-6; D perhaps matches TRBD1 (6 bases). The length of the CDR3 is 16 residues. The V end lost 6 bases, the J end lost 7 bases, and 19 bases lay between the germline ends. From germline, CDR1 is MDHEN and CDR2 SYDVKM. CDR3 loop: CASSPYGGRKNSPLHF. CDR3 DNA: TGTGCCAGCAGCCCTTACGGGGGGCGCAAAAATTCACCCCTCCACTTT.

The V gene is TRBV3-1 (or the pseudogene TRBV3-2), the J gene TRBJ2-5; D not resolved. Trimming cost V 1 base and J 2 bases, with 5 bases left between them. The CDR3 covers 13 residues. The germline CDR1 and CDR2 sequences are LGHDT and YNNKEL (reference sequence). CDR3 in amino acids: CASSQGDQETQYF. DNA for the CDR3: TGTGCCAGCAGCCAAGGCGATCAAGAGACCCAGTACTTC.

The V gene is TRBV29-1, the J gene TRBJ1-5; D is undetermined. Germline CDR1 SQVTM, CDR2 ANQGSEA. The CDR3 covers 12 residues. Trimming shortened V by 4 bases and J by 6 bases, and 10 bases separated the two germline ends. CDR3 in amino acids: CSVGWVGQPQHF. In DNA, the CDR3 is TGCAGCGTTGGGTGGGTGGGTCAGCCCCAGCATTTT. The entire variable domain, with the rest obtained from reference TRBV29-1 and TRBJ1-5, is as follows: SAVISQKPSRDICQRGTSLTIQCQVDSQVTMMFWYRQQPGQSLTLIATANQGSEATYESGFVIDKFPISRPNLTFSTLTVSNMSPEDSSIYLCSVGWVGQPQHFGDGTRLSIL.

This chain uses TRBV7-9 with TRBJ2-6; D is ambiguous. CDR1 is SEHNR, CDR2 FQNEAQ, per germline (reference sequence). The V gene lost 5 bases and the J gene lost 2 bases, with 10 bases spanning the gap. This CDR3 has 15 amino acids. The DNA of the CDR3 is TGTGCCAGCAGCCCCTGGAACGCTGGGGCCAACGTCCTGACTTTC. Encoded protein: CASSPWNAGANVLTF.

CDR3 DNA sequence: TGTGCCAGCAGCGTACAGGGGGCGGAGACCCAGTACTTC. The encoded protein is CASSVQGAETQYF. This chain joins TRBV9 and TRBJ2-5; TRBD1 aligns across 8 bases. The CDR3 consists of 13 residues. Germline V gives CDR1 SGDLS, CDR2 YYNGEE. V shed 1 base and J 5 bases; nucleotides not matched to a gene: 1.

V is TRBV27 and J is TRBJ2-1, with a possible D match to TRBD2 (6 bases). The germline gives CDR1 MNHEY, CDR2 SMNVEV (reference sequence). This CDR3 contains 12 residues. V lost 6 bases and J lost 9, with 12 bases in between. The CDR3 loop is CASSVAGSEQFF. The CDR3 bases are TGTGCCAGCAGCGTAGCCGGGAGTGAGCAGTTCTTC.

CDR3 loop: CASSLGPAGSTGELFF. CDR3 nucleotide sequence: TGTGCCAGCAGCTTAGGACCAGCGGGAAGCACCGGGGAGCTGTTTTTT. The chain combines TRBV13 with TRBJ2-2; 7 positions agree with TRBD2. This CDR3 is built from 16 residues. The germline CDR1 and CDR2 sequences are PRHDT and FYEKMQ (reference sequence). Trimming cost V 0 bases and J 4 bases; bases outside gene matches: 5.

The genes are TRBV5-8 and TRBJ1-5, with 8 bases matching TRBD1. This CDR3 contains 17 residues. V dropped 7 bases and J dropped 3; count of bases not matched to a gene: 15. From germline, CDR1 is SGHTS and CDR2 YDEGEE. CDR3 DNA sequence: TGTGCCAGCGAAAGGACAGGGTTTCCCAATCACAATCAGCCCCAGCATTTT. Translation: CASERTGFPNHNQPQHF.

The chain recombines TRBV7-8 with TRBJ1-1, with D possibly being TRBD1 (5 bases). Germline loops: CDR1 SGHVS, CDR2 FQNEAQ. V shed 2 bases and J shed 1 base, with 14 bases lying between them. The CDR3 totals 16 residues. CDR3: CASSLRRGMKNTEAFF. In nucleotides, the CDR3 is TGTGCCAGCAGCTTAAGGAGGGGCATGAAGAACACTGAAGCTTTCTTT.

CDR3 bases: TGCGCCAGCAGCTTGACTTCCCCAGGGTGGGGTGATGAGCAGTTCTTC. This encodes CASSLTSPGWGDEQFF. J is TRBJ2-1 and V is TRBV5-1, with D possibly being TRBD1 (5 bases). Trimming left V 1 base short and J 8 bases short, with 19 bases between. The CDR3 covers 16 residues. CDR1 SGHRS and CDR2 YFSETQ come from the germline V gene.

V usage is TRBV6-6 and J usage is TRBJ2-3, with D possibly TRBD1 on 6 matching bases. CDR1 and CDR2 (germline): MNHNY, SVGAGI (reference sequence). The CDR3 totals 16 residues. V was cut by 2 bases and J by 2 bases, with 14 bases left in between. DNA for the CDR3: TGTGCCAGCAGTTACCAGGGGTTAGGGTACACAGATACGCAGTATTTT. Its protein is CASSYQGLGYTDTQYF.

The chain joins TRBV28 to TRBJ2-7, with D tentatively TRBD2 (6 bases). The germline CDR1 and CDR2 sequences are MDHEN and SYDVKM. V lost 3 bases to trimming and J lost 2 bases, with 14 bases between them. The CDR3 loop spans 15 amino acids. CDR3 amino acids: CASSFSDSGTYEQYF. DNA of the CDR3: TGTGCCAGCAGTTTTAGTGATAGCGGAACCTACGAGCAGTACTTC.

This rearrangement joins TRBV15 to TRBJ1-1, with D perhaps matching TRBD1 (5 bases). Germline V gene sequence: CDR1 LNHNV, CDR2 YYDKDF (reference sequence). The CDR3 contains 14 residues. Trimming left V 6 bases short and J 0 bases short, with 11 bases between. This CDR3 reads CATRMTDVNTEAFF. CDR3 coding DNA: TGTGCCACCAGAATGACAGACGTGAACACTGAAGCTTTCTTT.

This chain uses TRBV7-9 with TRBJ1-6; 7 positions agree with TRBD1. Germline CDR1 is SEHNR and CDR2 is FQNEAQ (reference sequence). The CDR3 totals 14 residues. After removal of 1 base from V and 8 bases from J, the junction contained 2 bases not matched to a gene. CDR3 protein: CASSLGQGDSPLHF. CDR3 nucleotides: TGTGCCAGCAGCTTAGGACAGGGAGATTCACCCCTCCACTTT.

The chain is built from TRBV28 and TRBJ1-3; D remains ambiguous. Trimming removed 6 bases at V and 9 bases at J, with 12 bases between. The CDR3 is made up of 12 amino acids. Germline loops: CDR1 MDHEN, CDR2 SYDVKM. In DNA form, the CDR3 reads TGTGCCAGCAGCATTCGCCCGGGCACCATATATTTT. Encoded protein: CASSIRPGTIYF.

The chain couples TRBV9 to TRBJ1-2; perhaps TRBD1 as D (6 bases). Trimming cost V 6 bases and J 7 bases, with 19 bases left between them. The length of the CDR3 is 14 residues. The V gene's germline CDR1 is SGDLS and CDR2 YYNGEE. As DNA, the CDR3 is TGTGCCAGCACCCAAGCGGGGGGGCCCAGTGGCTACACCTTC. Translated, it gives CASTQAGGPSGYTF.

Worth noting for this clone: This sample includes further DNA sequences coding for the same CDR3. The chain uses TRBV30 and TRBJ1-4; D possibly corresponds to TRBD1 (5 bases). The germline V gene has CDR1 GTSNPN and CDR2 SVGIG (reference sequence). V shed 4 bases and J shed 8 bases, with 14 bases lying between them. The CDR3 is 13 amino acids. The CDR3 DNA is TGTGCCTGGAAGTGGCAGGGTGGAGAAAAACTGTTTTTT. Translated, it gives CAWKWQGGEKLFF.

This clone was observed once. The CDR3 DNA follows: TGTGCCAGCAGCTTTAATTACGGGACGACGGGTTCCTATAATTCACCCCTCCACTTT. It is translated as CASSFNYGTTGSYNSPLHF. The chain carries TRBV5-8 and TRBJ1-6; D possibly corresponds to TRBD1 (5 bases). CDR3 size: 19 residues. The germline CDR1 and CDR2 sequences are SGHTS and YDEGEE. Deletions cut 2 bases from V and 1 base from J, with 19 bases between.

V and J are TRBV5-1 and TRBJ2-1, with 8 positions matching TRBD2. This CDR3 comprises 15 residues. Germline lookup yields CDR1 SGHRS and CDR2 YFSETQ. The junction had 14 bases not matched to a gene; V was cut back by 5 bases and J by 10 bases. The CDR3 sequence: CASSRNPRGGPEQFF. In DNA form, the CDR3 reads TGCGCCAGCAGTCGAAACCCCCGCGGGGGGCCGGAGCAGTTCTTC.

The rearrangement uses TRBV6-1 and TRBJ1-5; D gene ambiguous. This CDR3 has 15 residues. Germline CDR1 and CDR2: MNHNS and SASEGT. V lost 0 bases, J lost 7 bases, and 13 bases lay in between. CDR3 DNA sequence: TGTGCCAGCAGTGAAGCGCATTATGGGCGACAGCCCCAGCATTTT. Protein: CASSEAHYGRQPQHF.